The 18 T cell receptor beta chains reported below all come from one sample, sequenced in a study of OX40 agonist ivuxolimab in advanced cancers. To prepare the library, the immunoSEQ multiplex PCR assay was applied. TCRdb obtained this table from immuneACCESS and retained in-frame rearrangements with V and J assigned. These tables miss some clones; where compared with another copy, unresolved V genes account for less than half of the shortfall, and the remainder is unexplained. Present in this sample are about 33,000 clones, 65% to 85% of which were seen just once. The ten largest clones represent 11% of the sample. The sample here was CD4+ or CD8+ T cells sorted from blood, taken in a trial of the OX40 agonist ivuxolimab. The receptor source for this set is an adult with an advanced solid tumor such as melanoma, head and neck, liver or kidney cancer.

J is TRBJ1-2 and V is TRBV29-1; TRBD1 is a possible D gene (5 bases). The V gene's germline CDR1 is SQVTM and CDR2 ANQGSEA. The CDR3 covers 14 residues. V was cut by 5 bases and J by 3 bases, with 16 bases left in between. The CDR3: CSVISWGSHYGYTF. CDR3 coding DNA: TGCAGCGTTATATCGTGGGGCAGCCACTATGGCTACACCTTC.

The chain has TRBV7-9 and TRBJ1-3, with no clear D. This CDR3 contains 15 residues. Trimming took off 4 bases at V and 4 bases at J, with 14 bases between the two ends. The germline V gene has CDR1 SEHNR and CDR2 FQNEAQ (reference sequence). This CDR3 is CASSSQDHPGNTIYF. The CDR3 nucleotides are TGTGCCAGCAGCTCGCAGGACCATCCCGGAAACACCATATATTTT.

The CDR3 DNA follows: TGTGCCAGCAGCTTAGGGGTGACAGTTCATGCAATGAACACTGAAGCTTTCTTT. It codes for CASSLGVTVHAMNTEAFF. The V gene is TRBV7-2, the J gene TRBJ1-1; TRBD1 might be the D (5 bases). Germline loops: CDR1 SGHTA, CDR2 FQGNSA. Deletions cut 1 base from V and 0 bases from J, with 18 bases between. This CDR3 region has 18 residues.

The CDR3 nucleotides are TGTGCCAGCAGCTCTGGGGACAGGGGTTACAATGAGCAGTTCTTC. It codes for CASSSGDRGYNEQFF. This chain links TRBV5-6 with TRBJ2-1, with 10 nucleotides matching TRBD1. The trim removed 3 bases at V and 4 bases at J, leaving 4 bases unmatched. Germline CDR1 and CDR2: SGHDT and YYEEEE. The CDR3 extends over 15 amino acids.

Notes on this clone: Other DNA sequences in this specimen translate into the identical CDR3. The J gene is TRBJ2-1, the V gene TRBV5-4, with 8 bases that match TRBD2. Germline V gives CDR1 SGHNT, CDR2 YYREEE (reference sequence). The CDR3 consists of 15 residues. V shed 2 bases, J shed 1 base, and the junction held 2 bases outside the gene matches. The DNA of the CDR3 is TGTGCCAGCAGCTTAGCTAGCGGGTCCTACAATGAGCAGTTCTTC. Translating it yields CASSLASGSYNEQFF.

J is TRBJ2-2 and V is TRBV5-1; TRBD1 agrees at 10 bases. Germline values: CDR1 SGHRS, CDR2 YFSETQ. This CDR3 has 16 residues. The V gene end was trimmed by 4 bases and the J gene end by 6 bases; junction bases not matched to a gene: 9. The CDR3, as DNA: TGCGCCAGCAGCACCCGGGACAGGGGACGGGCCGGGGAGCTGTTTTTT. This gives the protein CASSTRDRGRAGELFF. Full variable domain (rest looked up from reference TRBV5-1 and TRBJ2-2): KAGVTQTPRYLIKTRGQQVTLSCSPISGHRSVSWYQQTPGQGLQFLFEYFSETQRNKGNFPGRFSGRQFSNSRSEMNVSTLELGDSALYLCASSTRDRGRAGELFFGEGSRLTVL.

The chain recombines TRBV6-5 with TRBJ2-7; 9 bases map to TRBD2. V lost 9 bases to trimming and J lost 4 bases; unmatched junction nucleotides: 7. Germline V gene sequence: CDR1 MNHEY, CDR2 SVGAGI. The CDR3 runs 13 residues. The CDR3 nucleotides are TGTGCCAGTGGGCGGGGGGGCCTATACGAGCAGTACTTC. As protein: CASGRGGLYEQYF.

The genes are TRBV27 and TRBJ2-1, with 7 nucleotides matching TRBD1. CDR1 is MNHEY and CDR2 is SMNVEV in the germline V gene (reference sequence). The CDR3 is 13 residues long. The trim removed 3 bases at V and 10 bases at J, leaving 6 bases unmatched. The CDR3 bases are TGTGCCAGCAGTTTTAAAGCAGGGGGAGAGCAGTTCTTC. Protein sequence: CASSFKAGGEQFF.

This clone was recorded only once. The gene calls are TRBV2 and TRBJ2-5, with D hard to call. Trimming removed 3 bases at V and 1 base at J, with 6 bases between. This CDR3 spans 13 amino acids. Germline CDR1 is SNHLY and CDR2 is FYNNEI. The CDR3 region has the DNA TGTGCCAGCAGTGAGTTCTCCCAAGAGACCCAGTACTTC. This codes for CASSEFSQETQYF.

This clone came up once. V is TRBV6-6 and J is TRBJ1-1; D call uncertain. V was shortened by 4 bases and J by 0 bases, with 15 bases between the two germline ends. This CDR3 is built from 16 residues. Germline values: CDR1 MNHNY, CDR2 SVGAGI (reference sequence). CDR3 sequence: CASSSRNNELNTEAFF. The CDR3 bases are TGTGCCAGCAGTTCCAGGAATAACGAACTGAACACTGAAGCTTTCTTT.

The chain joins TRBV10-2 to TRBJ2-3, with D possibly called TRBD1 or TRBD2 (6 bases each). CDR1 and CDR2 from the germline V gene are WSHSY and SAAADI. The CDR3 runs 14 residues. V lost 3 bases and J lost 2, with 9 bases in between. The CDR3 loop reads CASSDWGATDTQYF. CDR3 sequence (DNA): TGCGCCAGCAGTGATTGGGGGGCCACAGATACGCAGTATTTT.

The chain links TRBV4-2 to TRBJ1-1, with 7 bases aligning to TRBD1. Trimming took 2 bases from V and 8 from J; bases not matched to a gene: 2. The germline V gene has CDR1 LGHNA and CDR2 YNFKEQ. CDR3 length: 12 amino acids. The CDR3 region is CASSQPDREAFF. The CDR3 DNA follows: TGTGCCAGCAGCCAACCGGACAGGGAAGCTTTCTTT.

The CDR3 coding sequence is TGTGCCAGCAGCTTCCAAGGCCCCTCTGGAAACACCATATATTTT. This sequence encodes CASSFQGPSGNTIYF. The rearrangement uses TRBV7-9 and TRBJ1-3, with D uncertain. The CDR3 consists of 15 residues. Looked up from germline, CDR1 is SEHNR and CDR2 is FQNEAQ (reference sequence). V was shortened by 3 bases and J by 0 bases, with 9 bases between the two germline ends.

The chain uses TRBV21-1 and TRBJ1-4; TRBD1 is taken as the D call from the table, unchecked against the DNA. TRBV21-1 is designated a pseudogene. The CDR3 extends over 20 amino acids. CDR3 region: CASSKPYRGTTPATNEKLFF. CDR3 in DNA: TGTGCCAGCAGCAAGCCTTACAGGGGCACAACCCCTGCAACTAATGAAAAACTGTTTTTT.

This chain uses TRBV6-5 with TRBJ2-1; 9 nucleotides align to TRBD2. CDR1 and CDR2 from the germline V gene are MNHEY and SVGAGI. Trimming took 2 bases from V and 2 from J; bases not matched to a gene: 1. The CDR3 totals 15 residues. The CDR3 protein is CASSYAGGPYNEQFF. CDR3 bases: TGTGCCAGCAGTTACGCGGGGGGGCCCTACAATGAGCAGTTCTTC.

This chain joins TRBV6-5 and TRBJ1-2, with D uncertain. The CDR3 totals 14 residues. CDR1 MNHEY and CDR2 SVGAGI come from the germline V gene. Trimming took 2 bases from V and 8 from J, leaving 15 bases between them. CDR3 sequence reads: CASSYVRTPLGYTF. In DNA form, the CDR3 reads TGTGCCAGCAGTTACGTTCGGACTCCCCTAGGCTACACCTTC.

V and J are TRBV5-4 and TRBJ2-7, with 7 positions matching TRBD1. Germline V gene lookup returns CDR1 SGHNT and CDR2 YYREEE (reference sequence). This CDR3 has 14 residues. Trimming cost V 2 bases and J 2 bases; bases outside gene matches: 4. CDR3 nucleotide sequence: TGTGCCAGCAGCTTTGGTACAGGGGCCTACGAGCAGTACTTC. Translation: CASSFGTGAYEQYF. The full variable domain, its missing parts supplied by reference TRBV5-4 and TRBJ2-7, is ETGVTQSPTHLIKTRGQQVTLRCSSQSGHNTVSWYQQALGQGPQFIFQYYREEENGRGNFPPRFSGLQFPNYSSELNVNALELDDSALYLCASSFGTGAYEQYFGPGTRLTVT.

The V and J genes are TRBV7-3 and TRBJ2-5; D might be TRBD2 (5 bases). This CDR3 spans 13 amino acids. Germline V lookup: CDR1 SGHTA, CDR2 FQGTGA. Trimming took off 5 bases at V and 4 bases at J, with 11 bases between the two ends. CDR3 DNA sequence: TGTGCCAGCAGCCGTGAGGGTGGAGAGACCCAGTACTTC. Its translation: CASSREGGETQYF.